These 18 T cell receptor beta chains were sequenced from one sample in a study of cytomegalovirus exposure and HLA in healthy donors. PCR was performed using 60 Vbeta and 13 Jbeta primers. Sequencing was performed with immunoSEQ multiplex PCR; in TCRdb, only in-frame clones are kept and a portion is missing. The table lists roughly 200,000 clones, about three quarters of them singletons. The sequencing sample was made of PBMCs. These receptors all come from a woman aged 25 to 39 in good health and CMV-seropositive.

The chain recombines TRBV7-3 with TRBJ2-1; TRBD2 matches at 7 bases. Per the germline V gene, CDR1 is SGHTA and CDR2 is FQGTGA. The CDR3 spans 14 residues. V trimming: 2 bases; J trimming: 5 bases; junction bases outside the gene matches: 3. The CDR3 DNA is TGTGCCAGCAGCTTAGCGGGAGTTAACAATGAGCAGTTCTTC. It codes for CASSLAGVNNEQFF.

The V and J genes are TRBV7-2 and TRBJ1-1, with a weak D call TRBD1 (5 bases). Germline V gene data show CDR1 as SGHTA and CDR2 as FQGNSA. The ends were cut back, 5 bases at V and 0 bases at J, with 19 bases in the middle. The CDR3 sequence is 17 residues long. The CDR3 DNA reads as TGTGCCAGCAGCGACCCCGGAGGGTGGGGGGTGAACACTGAAGCTTTCTTT. Its translation: CASSDPGGWGVNTEAFF.

The rearrangement links TRBV11-3 to TRBJ2-1; maybe TRBD2 (6 bases). Per the germline V gene, CDR1 is SGHNT and CDR2 is YENEEA. The length of the CDR3 is 11 residues. V lost 4 bases, J lost 8 bases, and 6 bases lay in between. As DNA, the CDR3 is TGTGCCAGCAGCTCTAGCGATGAGCAGTTCTTC. Protein product: CASSSSDEQFF.

The gene calls are TRBV28 and TRBJ1-6, with D possibly TRBD1 on 5 matching bases. From germline, CDR1 is MDHEN and CDR2 SYDVKM. Trimming stripped 6 bases from V and 0 bases from J, with 21 bases between. The CDR3 extends over 19 amino acids. The CDR3 loop reads CASSHGPRVRSSYNSPLHF. The CDR3 DNA follows: TGTGCCAGCAGCCACGGCCCCAGGGTCAGGAGCTCCTATAATTCACCCCTCCACTTT.

This clone was picked up one time. The chain carries TRBV7-2 and TRBJ2-7; D gene ambiguous. The CDR3 length is 13 residues. Germline lookup yields CDR1 SGHTA and CDR2 FQGNSA. V dropped 1 base and J dropped 2 bases, with 6 bases sitting between them. CDR3 protein: CASSLVVAYEQYF. CDR3 nucleotides: TGTGCCAGCAGCTTAGTTGTAGCCTACGAGCAGTACTTC.

The rearrangement joins TRBV11-1 to TRBJ2-3; possibly TRBD2 for D (5 bases). The V and J ends lost 1 base and 1 base respectively, with 9 bases between them. CDR3 length: 15 residues. CDR1 and CDR2 (germline): SGHAT, FQDESV (reference sequence). The CDR3 reads CASSLGETRTDTQYF. CDR3 bases: TGTGCCAGCAGCTTAGGGGAGACCCGCACAGATACGCAGTATTTT.

The gene calls are TRBV29-1 and TRBJ1-6; D is uncertain. The V gene lost 6 bases and the J gene lost 0 bases, with 12 bases spanning the gap. Germline CDR1 and CDR2: SQVTM and ANQGSEA. This CDR3 is built from 15 residues. The CDR3 nucleotides are TGCAGCGTCCAGGACTCAAGCTCCTATAATTCACCCCTCCACTTT. Translating it yields CSVQDSSSYNSPLHF.

The J gene is TRBJ2-1, the V gene TRBV6-1, with TRBD2 matching over 13 bases. Looked up from germline, CDR1 is MNHNS and CDR2 is SASEGT. The CDR3 is 14 residues long. The V segment lost 6 bases and the J segment 7 bases; nucleotides outside the gene matches: 3. The CDR3 here is CASSGLAGANEQFF. In nucleotides, the CDR3 is TGTGCCAGCAGCGGACTAGCGGGAGCGAATGAGCAGTTCTTC.

The genes are TRBV6-1 and TRBJ2-7; 9 positions match TRBD2. V lost 4 bases, J lost 5 bases, and 24 bases stayed unmatched. CDR3 length: 20 amino acids. Germline assignment: CDR1 MNHNS and CDR2 SASEGT. The CDR3 DNA follows: TGTGCCAGCAGTGGAGGGAGGACGGGGGCTGGGTTAGCGGGAGCGAACGAGCAGTACTTC. Translation: CASSGGRTGAGLAGANEQYF.

The V call is TRBV19, the J call TRBJ2-5; D perhaps matches TRBD1 (5 bases). The CDR3 spans 15 residues. Trimming shortened V by 3 bases and J by 2 bases, and 13 bases separated the two germline ends. Germline CDR1 is LNHDA and CDR2 is SQIVND (reference sequence). CDR3 region: CASSIGLGQQETQYF. The CDR3 nucleotides are TGTGCCAGTAGTATCGGCCTGGGGCAGCAAGAGACCCAGTACTTC.

This chain connects TRBV7-9 to TRBJ2-3; tentatively, D is TRBD2 (6 bases). Germline CDR1 reads SEHNR; CDR2 reads FQNEAQ (reference sequence). V was pared by 5 bases and J by 5 bases, with 17 bases between. This CDR3 has 15 amino acids. The CDR3 here is CASSRWRGEGDTQYF. The DNA for the CDR3 is TGTGCCAGCAGCCGATGGCGGGGTGAGGGAGATACGCAGTATTTT.

This clone was detected only once. The genes are TRBV7-6 and TRBJ2-2; 9 bases line up with TRBD1. CDR3 length: 15 residues. J was trimmed by 4 bases and V by 3 bases; bases with no gene match: 3. Per germline, CDR1 SGHVS and CDR2 FNYEAQ. The DNA for the CDR3 is TGTGCCAGCAGCTTCACAGGGGGCAGCACCGGGGAGCTGTTTTTT. Encoded protein: CASSFTGGSTGELFF.

This CDR3 is CASSAYYEQYF. CDR3 DNA sequence: TGTGCCAGCAGTGCCTACTACGAGCAGTACTTC. The chain recombines TRBV6-5 with TRBJ2-7, with D hard to call. Germline-derived CDR1 and CDR2 are MNHEY and SVGAGI. The ends were cut back, 5 bases at V and 3 bases at J, with 5 bases in the middle. The CDR3 contains 11 residues.

J is TRBJ2-7 and V is TRBV6-5, with a tentative D call TRBD1 (6 bases). Germline CDR1 and CDR2: MNHEY and SVGAGI. The CDR3 extends over 14 amino acids. The V gene lost 6 bases and the J gene lost 2 bases, with 14 bases spanning the gap. Here the CDR3 DNA reads TGTGCCAGCAGCACCGGGACACCGGCCTACGAGCAGTACTTC. It is translated as CASSTGTPAYEQYF.

The rearrangement joins TRBV29-1 to TRBJ2-2, with 7 bases lining up with TRBD2. CDR3 size: 12 residues. After removal of 6 bases from V and 4 bases from J, the junction contained 2 bases not matched to a gene. Germline V gene sequence: CDR1 SQVTM, CDR2 ANQGSEA. The CDR3 reads CSVGLITGELFF. The CDR3, as DNA: TGCAGCGTGGGACTAATCACCGGGGAGCTGTTTTTT.

Comment on this clone: Other DNA sequences in this specimen translate into the identical CDR3. CDR3 loop: CASSSQGEKLFF. As DNA, the CDR3 is TGCGCCAGCAGTTCCCAGGGGGAAAAACTGTTTTTT. V gene TRBV5-1 combines with J gene TRBJ1-4, with TRBD1 as a possible D gene (6 bases). In germline, CDR1 is SGHRS, CDR2 YFSETQ. This CDR3 spans 12 amino acids. V was trimmed by 5 bases and J by 8 bases, leaving 10 bases between them.

The V gene is TRBV2, the J gene TRBJ1-2, with D maybe TRBD1 (5 bases). In germline, CDR1 is SNHLY, CDR2 FYNNEI. V was clipped by 7 bases and J by 5 bases, with 17 bases between them. The CDR3 is 14 residues long. The DNA for the CDR3 is TGTGCCAGCATCCGGTCGACGGGGACTTATGGCTACACCTTC. Translation: CASIRSTGTYGYTF.

J is TRBJ1-2 and V is TRBV6-5; D not certain. Deletions cut 0 bases from V and 4 bases from J, with 9 bases between. Germline values: CDR1 MNHEY, CDR2 SVGAGI. The CDR3 consists of 14 residues. The CDR3 bases are TGTGCCAGCAGTTACTCGAGGAGCTTCTATGGCTACACCTTC. It encodes CASSYSRSFYGYTF.